The source of this TCR beta chain is a study of blood T cells in healthy people across ages. The second PCR ran about 6 to 11 cycles with a sample-barcoded 5' primer and J-beta primers. TCRdb used MiXCR to reprocess the 5' RACE reads, holding one entry per CDR3 protein. The data show approximately 2,000,000 distinct CDR3 sequences, around 42% seen once. The clonotype originates from a human donor in good health. Sequenced input: blood.

DNA of the CDR3: TGTGCCAGCAGATCCGGGACAACGAGAGAGCAGTACTTC. Its translation is CASRSGTTREQYF. The rearrangement joins TRBV28 to TRBJ2-5, with a possible D match to TRBD1 (6 bases). V was pared by 6 bases and J by 11 bases, with 19 bases between. The germline V gene has CDR1 MDHEN and CDR2 SYDVKM. The CDR3 is 13 amino acids.